Detailed here is one TCR beta chain. Its antigen is as yet unknown. The protocol was immunoSEQ multiplex PCR, while the TCRdb copy is restricted to in-frame clones and leaves out a portion. The table has approximately 160,000 clones, under 95% seen once. The data originate from a study of T cell responses to AZD1222 COVID-19 vaccine. Study-wide context: Pooled in the analysis were second doses at about 4 or about 12 weeks.

Study-level points and caveats: There were mostly white British donors and more females than males, and clonal diversity was possibly underestimated. Baseline testing showed seropositivity in only five or six AZD1222 recipients.

This sequence was found in an adult in good health. Sequences were derived from peripheral blood, sampled on day 0 of AZD1222 vaccination.

The DNA for the CDR3 is TGCGCCAGCAGCACTAGCGTTTCCTACAATGAGCAGTTCTTC. It codes for CASSTSVSYNEQFF. V and J are TRBV5-1 and TRBJ2-1, with 7 bases fitting TRBD2. Germline CDR1 is SGHRS and CDR2 is YFSETQ. This CDR3 is built from 14 residues. Trimming removed 4 bases from V and 1 base from J; junction bases left unmatched: 2.